This TCR beta chain was recorded in a study of blood T cells in healthy people across ages. Overall study findings and caveats: Diversity figures based on one million T cells were deemed too low.

Points on this clonotype: The antigen remains unidentified. A read error may explain this, as a much larger clone is one base away.

The CDR3 totals 13 residues. Extraction of total RNA produced a minimum of 5 micrograms from each sample. A second PCR, run for about 7 to 11 cycles, used a sample-barcoded 5' primer plus a J-beta primer mix. TCRdb re-derived calls from the 5' RACE reads in MiXCR, one entry per CDR3 protein. The repertoire holds hundreds of thousands of distinct CDR3 sequences, 52% seen once, with roughly 13% in the top ten. The chain employs TRBV12-3 or TRBV12-4 and TRBJ2-7; possibly TRBD1 for D (6 bases). With the DNA end fitting TRBJ2-5 better, the J assignment may be wrong. The sample was blood. The TCR was taken from a woman of 80 years or more in good health. The CDR3 DNA follows: TGTGCCAGCGGTACTACAGGGACGGAGACCCAGTACTTC. This gives the protein CASGTTGTETQYF.